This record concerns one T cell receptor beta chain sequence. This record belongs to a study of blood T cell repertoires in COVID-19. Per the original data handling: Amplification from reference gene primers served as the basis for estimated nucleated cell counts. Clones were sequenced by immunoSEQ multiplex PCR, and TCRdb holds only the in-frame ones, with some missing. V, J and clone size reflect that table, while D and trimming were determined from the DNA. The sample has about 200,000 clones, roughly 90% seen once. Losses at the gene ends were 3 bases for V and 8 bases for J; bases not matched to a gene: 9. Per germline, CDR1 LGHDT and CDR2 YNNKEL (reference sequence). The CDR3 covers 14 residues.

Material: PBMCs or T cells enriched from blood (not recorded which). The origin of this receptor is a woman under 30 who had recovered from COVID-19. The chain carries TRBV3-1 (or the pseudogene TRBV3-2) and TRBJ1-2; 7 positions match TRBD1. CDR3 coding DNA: TGTGCCAGCAGCCACCGACAGGGTGGTAACGGCTACACCTTC. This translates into CASSHRQGGNGYTF.